Below are 30 T cell receptor beta chains sequenced from a single sample in a study of identical twins. TCRdb reprocessed the 5' RACE reads with MiXCR, giving one entry per CDR3 protein. This table holds fewer than 250,000 distinct CDR3 sequences, approximately 6.8% found once. These data were also reused for a study on yellow fever vaccine responses in identical twins.

The sequencing sample was made of CD8+ T cells sorted from blood. The receptors derive from a woman aged 18 to 35 in good health.

The J gene is TRBJ2-1, the V gene TRBV7-3; 7 bases are shared with TRBD2. Trimming removed 2 bases from V and 9 bases from J; junction bases left unmatched: 10. CDR1 SGHTA and CDR2 FQGTGA come from the germline V gene. The CDR3 runs 15 residues. CDR3 residues: CASSLGSGRAGEQFF. For the CDR3, the DNA is TGTGCCAGCAGCTTAGGATCGGGGAGGGCCGGTGAGCAGTTCTTC.

This clonotype was seen a few times. This chain connects TRBV9 to TRBJ1-1; 8 positions agree with TRBD1. Germline CDR1 and CDR2: SGDLS and YYNGEE. The CDR3 length is 14 residues. Trimming removed 3 bases from V and 7 bases from J; junction bases left unmatched: 8. DNA for the CDR3: TGTGCCAGCAGCGCTCGACAGGGGTCGGGTGAAGCTTTCTTT. This gives the protein CASSARQGSGEAFF.

A few counts support this clonotype. V is TRBV24-1 and J is TRBJ2-5; D remains ambiguous. The CDR3 covers 15 residues. V shed 5 bases and J shed 2 bases, with 14 bases lying between them. Per the germline V gene, CDR1 is KGHDR and CDR2 is SFDVKD. This CDR3 is CATSAAGDLQETQYF. The CDR3, as DNA: TGTGCCACCAGTGCAGCCGGAGATCTACAAGAGACCCAGTACTTC.

This clonotype occurred many times. The chain is built from TRBV5-1 and TRBJ2-7; 9 positions agree with TRBD1. The CDR3 totals 15 residues. CDR1 is SGHRS and CDR2 is YFSETQ in the germline V gene. V was pared by 3 bases and J by 2 bases, with 6 bases of the junction left unmatched. CDR3 residues: CASSSTGQGAYEQYF. The CDR3 region has the DNA TGCGCCAGCAGCTCGACGGGACAGGGTGCCTACGAGCAGTACTTC. The full variable domain, rest sourced from reference TRBV5-1 and TRBJ2-7, is KAGVTQTPRYLIKTRGQQVTLSCSPISGHRSVSWYQQTPGQGLQFLFEYFSETQRNKGNFPGRFSGRQFSNSRSEMNVSTLELGDSALYLCASSSTGQGAYEQYFGPGTRLTVT.

This clonotype was counted ten times or more. V and J are TRBV6-2 or TRBV6-3 and TRBJ2-7; TRBD2 agrees at 11 bases. The CDR3 sequence is 14 residues long. After removal of 2 bases from V and 3 bases from J, the junction contained 0 bases not matched to a gene. The germline V gene encodes CDR1 MNHEY and CDR2 SVGEGT. The CDR3 coding sequence is TGTGCCAGCAGTTACGGACTAGCGGGCTACGAGCAGTACTTC. Amino acids: CASSYGLAGYEQYF.

There are many counts of this clonotype. V gene TRBV28 combines with J gene TRBJ2-7; the match to TRBD2 covers 9 bases. The germline V gene encodes CDR1 MDHEN and CDR2 SYDVKM. CDR3 length equals 16 residues. V lost 4 bases and J lost 6; bases outside the gene matches: 13. DNA of the CDR3: TGTGCCAGCAGTTACCCCCGGTTGGCGGGAGGGCGCGAGCAGTACTTC. Its translation is CASSYPRLAGGREQYF.

This clonotype was found many times. The genes are TRBV12-3 or TRBV12-4 and TRBJ2-7; 8 nucleotides agree with TRBD2. The CDR3 runs to 14 residues. V trimming: 1 base; J trimming: 2 bases; junction bases outside the gene matches: 1. The CDR3 region is CASSLGTSPYEQYF. CDR3 DNA: TGTGCCAGCAGTTTAGGGACTAGCCCCTACGAGCAGTACTTC.

This clonotype appeared many times. The chain uses TRBV6-5 and TRBJ2-2, with TRBD2 matching 7 bases. Germline trimming cut 2 bases from V and 6 bases from J; bases unmatched to any gene: 15. This CDR3 spans 18 amino acids. Germline CDR1 reads MNHEY; CDR2 reads SVGAGI. The CDR3 nucleotides are TGTGCCAGCAGTTACGGGCAAATGGGGCGGGAGTACCCCGGGGAGCTGTTTTTT. It is translated as CASSYGQMGREYPGELFF.

The V and J genes are TRBV10-2 and TRBJ2-7; D is perhaps TRBD2 (6 bases). Trimming left V 1 base short and J 3 bases short, with 10 bases between. Germline assignment: CDR1 WSHSY and CDR2 SAAADI. There are 14 residues in the CDR3. This chain's CDR3 is CASSELAGYYEQYV. The CDR3 coding sequence is TGCGCCAGCAGTGAGTTGGCGGGGTACTACGAGCAGTACGTC.

This clonotype has ten or more counts. This chain links TRBV5-1 with TRBJ1-1; 8 bases map to TRBD1. V lost 3 bases, J lost 0 bases, and 7 bases stayed unmatched. In germline, CDR1 is SGHRS, CDR2 YFSETQ. This CDR3 contains 16 residues. The CDR3 sequence is CASSSGQGGMNTEAFF. The CDR3 coding sequence is TGCGCCAGCAGCTCAGGACAGGGCGGGATGAACACTGAAGCTTTCTTT. The variable domain in full, completed from reference TRBV5-1 and TRBJ1-1, reads KAGVTQTPRYLIKTRGQQVTLSCSPISGHRSVSWYQQTPGQGLQFLFEYFSETQRNKGNFPGRFSGRQFSNSRSEMNVSTLELGDSALYLCASSSGQGGMNTEAFFGQGTRLTVV.

This clonotype showed up just a few times. This sequence joins TRBV19 and TRBJ2-5; D remains ambiguous. The germline V gene encodes CDR1 LNHDA and CDR2 SQIVND (reference sequence). The V end lost 0 bases, the J end lost 3 bases, and 17 bases lay between the germline ends. The CDR3 contains 17 residues. The CDR3 loop reads CASSIDPPPADKETQYF. CDR3 nucleotide sequence: TGTGCCAGTAGTATAGACCCTCCTCCCGCAGATAAAGAGACCCAGTACTTC.

The chain combines TRBV28 with TRBJ1-1; 7 nucleotides line up with TRBD1. The CDR3 length is 14 residues. J lost 5 bases, V lost 1 base, and 4 bases had no gene match. Germline V gene lookup returns CDR1 MDHEN and CDR2 SYDVKM. CDR3 sequence reads: CASSLSRGRTEAFF. CDR3 nucleotide sequence: TGTGCCAGCAGTTTATCAAGGGGGCGTACTGAAGCTTTCTTT. Looking up the rest from reference TRBV28 and TRBJ1-1 gives the full variable domain: DVKVTQSSRYLVKRTGEKVFLECVQDMDHENMFWYRQDPGLGLRLIYFSYDVKMKEKGDIPEGYSVSREKKERFSLILESASTNQTSMYLCASSLSRGRTEAFFGQGTRLTVV.

This clonotype turned up a few times. The rearrangement uses TRBV19 and TRBJ2-1; D might be TRBD2 (6 bases). This CDR3 has 15 residues. The germline CDR1 and CDR2 sequences are LNHDA and SQIVND (reference sequence). Trimming removed 3 bases from V and 8 bases from J, with 17 bases in between. The CDR3 reads CASSIAGRSGDEQFF. CDR3 DNA sequence: TGTGCCAGTAGTATCGCAGGGCGGTCGGGGGATGAGCAGTTCTTC. Full variable domain (rest looked up from reference TRBV19 and TRBJ2-1): DGGITQSPKYLFRKEGQNVTLSCEQNLNHDAMYWYRQDPGQGLRLIYYSQIVNDFQKGDIAEGYSVSREKKESFPLTVTSAQKNPTAFYLCASSIAGRSGDEQFFGPGTRLTVL.

This chain connects TRBV27 to TRBJ2-7; D may be TRBD1 (6 bases). Germline loops: CDR1 MNHEY, CDR2 SMNVEV (reference sequence). V lost 4 bases and J 3 bases, leaving 10 bases between the germline ends. This CDR3 comprises 13 residues. In nucleotides, the CDR3 is TGTGCCAGCAGTTCGGGACACAACTACGAGCAGTACTTC. Protein product: CASSSGHNYEQYF.

This clonotype was observed many times. The chain combines TRBV12-3 or TRBV12-4 with TRBJ1-5; 9 bases fit TRBD1. The CDR3 has 14 amino acids. The junction had 5 bases not matched to a gene; V was cut back by 5 bases and J by 6 bases. CDR3 bases: TGTGCCAGCAGTCAAGGGACAGGGTTTCAGCCCCAGCATTTT. Protein sequence: CASSQGTGFQPQHF.

This clonotype was counted at least ten times. The chain carries TRBV15 and TRBJ2-2; the D gene is possibly TRBD2 (5 bases). The CDR3 length is 15 residues. Trimming took off 0 bases at V and 7 bases at J, with 12 bases between the two ends. Germline CDR1 is LNHNV and CDR2 is YYDKDF (reference sequence). CDR3: CATSRDPGSGGELFF. The CDR3 nucleotides read TGTGCCACCAGCAGAGATCCGGGGTCAGGCGGGGAGCTGTTTTTT.

This clonotype was seen a handful of times. This sequence joins TRBV7-9 and TRBJ2-3, with D hard to call. The germline V gene has CDR1 SEHNR and CDR2 FQNEAQ (reference sequence). The CDR3 extends over 12 amino acids. With 7 bases removed from V and 2 bases from J, the gap between germline ends came to 7 bases. CDR3 sequence (DNA): TGTGCCAGCACCCTCTACACAGATACGCAGTATTTT. Amino acid sequence: CASTLYTDTQYF.

There are many counts of this clonotype. V is TRBV12-5 and J is TRBJ1-5; weak D call: TRBD1 (6 bases). The CDR3 is 16 residues long. Trimming stripped 4 bases from V and 6 bases from J, with 19 bases between. Germline-derived CDR1 and CDR2 are LGHNT and FRNRAP. CDR3 DNA sequence: TGTGCTAGTGGTTGGGCGGACAGTGGAGGGGGTCAGCCCCAGCATTTT. It yields the protein CASGWADSGGGQPQHF. Full variable domain (outside the CDR3, taken from reference TRBV12-5 and TRBJ1-5): DARVTQTPRHKVTEMGQEVTMRCQPILGHNTVFWYRQTMMQGLELLAYFRNRAPLDDSGMPKDRFSAEMPDATLATLKIQPSEPRDSAVYFCASGWADSGGGQPQHFGDGTRLSIL.

This clonotype appeared many times. The rearrangement uses TRBV7-6 and TRBJ2-7, with a possible D match to TRBD1 (5 bases). Germline V gives CDR1 SGHVS, CDR2 FNYEAQ. The CDR3 covers 15 residues. Trimming stripped 4 bases from V and 3 bases from J, with 16 bases between. This CDR3 reads CASSSSIDRNYEQYF. CDR3 DNA: TGTGCCAGCAGCTCTTCAATAGACAGAAACTACGAGCAGTACTTC.

This clonotype was seen at least ten times. The V call is TRBV4-1, the J call TRBJ1-5, with a weak D call TRBD1 (6 bases). The V gene's germline CDR1 is MGHRA and CDR2 YSYEKL. CDR3 length: 15 amino acids. Trimming pared 0 bases from V and 0 bases from J, leaving 6 bases between. The CDR3 region has the DNA TGCGCCAGCAGCCAAGAGGACAGTAGCAATCAGCCCCAGCATTTT. Translating it yields CASSQEDSSNQPQHF.

This chain connects TRBV5-1 to TRBJ1-2, with 8 bases fitting TRBD1. V trimming: 1 base; J trimming: 2 bases; junction bases outside the gene matches: 10. CDR1 is SGHRS and CDR2 is YFSETQ in the germline V gene. The CDR3 totals 17 residues. The CDR3 DNA is TGCGCCAGCAGCTTGAGTGACCGGGACAGGAAGAACTATGGCTACACCTTC. Translation: CASSLSDRDRKNYGYTF.

The table lists this clonotype with many counts. The chain uses TRBV5-1 and TRBJ1-1, with D perhaps matching TRBD1 (5 bases). The germline V and J ends were trimmed by 1 base and 3 bases, with 13 bases remaining between them. CDR3 size: 15 residues. Germline V lookup: CDR1 SGHRS, CDR2 YFSETQ. The CDR3 sequence is CASSLKGRGYTEAFF. CDR3 in DNA: TGCGCCAGCAGCTTGAAGGGAAGGGGATACACTGAAGCTTTCTTT.

The V and J genes are TRBV27 and TRBJ1-1, with 10 bases fitting TRBD1. Germline V gene lookup returns CDR1 MNHEY and CDR2 SMNVEV (reference sequence). This CDR3 has 16 amino acids. V dropped 9 bases and J dropped 7; count of bases not matched to a gene: 17. CDR3: CASSNHQPGQGSEAFF. CDR3 coding DNA: TGTGCCAGTTCGAACCACCAACCGGGACAGGGGAGTGAAGCTTTCTTT.

The table lists this clonotype with a few counts. V and J are TRBV11-2 and TRBJ2-1; 8 bases are a match to TRBD2. With V trimmed by 2 bases and J by 9 bases, 15 bases remained unmatched. The CDR3 totals 17 residues. The germline gives CDR1 SGHAT, CDR2 FQNNGV. For the CDR3, the DNA is TGTGCCAGCAGCTTATGGGGGGGGAGCGGGAGATATCCTGAGCAGTTCTTC. The encoded protein is CASSLWGGSGRYPEQFF.

This clonotype was found a few times. V gene TRBV6-5 combines with J gene TRBJ1-1; D ambiguous. With 2 bases removed from V and 6 bases from J, the gap between germline ends came to 10 bases. Germline loops: CDR1 MNHEY, CDR2 SVGAGI. CDR3 length equals 13 residues. The CDR3 DNA is TGTGCCAGCAGTTACGGGGTCGGGGCTGAAGCTTTCTTT. Protein sequence: CASSYGVGAEAFF.

In its sample, this clonotype was seen many times. This sequence joins TRBV6-4 and TRBJ2-3, with 10 bases fitting TRBD2. The V gene's germline CDR1 is MRHNA and CDR2 SNTAGT. The CDR3 spans 15 residues. Trimming took 2 bases from V and 4 from J; bases not matched to a gene: 3. DNA for the CDR3: TGTGCCAGCAGTGACAGCGGGGGGGCCTCAGATACGCAGTATTTT. As protein: CASSDSGGASDTQYF.

This clonotype came up many times. The chain couples TRBV29-1 to TRBJ2-2; D is ambiguous. CDR3 length: 13 residues. Germline loops: CDR1 SQVTM, CDR2 ANQGSEA. V lost 0 bases to trimming and J lost 6 bases, with 8 bases between them. CDR3 nucleotides: TGCAGCGTTGAAGAGGCTTCGCCCGGGGAGCTGTTTTTT. Its protein product is CSVEEASPGELFF.

This clonotype came up a few times. J is TRBJ1-1 and V is TRBV2; D may be TRBD1 (6 bases). Germline assignment: CDR1 SNHLY and CDR2 FYNNEI. V shed 1 base and J shed 5 bases, with 14 bases lying between them. The CDR3 is 15 residues long. CDR3 sequence reads: CASSEGRGRGTEAFF. CDR3 nucleotides: TGTGCCAGCAGTGAAGGCAGGGGACGAGGGACTGAAGCTTTCTTT.

This clonotype was counted only a few times. The gene calls are TRBV11-2 and TRBJ2-1, with 11 nucleotides matching TRBD2. CDR3 size: 16 residues. The V gene's germline CDR1 is SGHAT and CDR2 FQNNGV. V shed 4 bases, J shed 2 bases, and the junction held 4 bases outside the gene matches. CDR3 in DNA: TGTGCCAGCAGCTCAATAGCGGGAGGGCCCTACAATGAGCAGTTCTTC. Translation gives CASSSIAGGPYNEQFF.

The chain joins TRBV5-1 to TRBJ2-2; TRBD2 matches at 16 bases. Germline lookup yields CDR1 SGHRS and CDR2 YFSETQ. The CDR3 has 22 amino acids. V gave up 0 bases and J gave up 2 bases; unmatched junction bases: 13. DNA of the CDR3: TGCGCCAGCAGCTTGGTGGTAGACCCGGGACTAGCGGGAGGGCCAAACACCGGGGAGCTGTTTTTT. Its translation is CASSLVVDPGLAGGPNTGELFF.